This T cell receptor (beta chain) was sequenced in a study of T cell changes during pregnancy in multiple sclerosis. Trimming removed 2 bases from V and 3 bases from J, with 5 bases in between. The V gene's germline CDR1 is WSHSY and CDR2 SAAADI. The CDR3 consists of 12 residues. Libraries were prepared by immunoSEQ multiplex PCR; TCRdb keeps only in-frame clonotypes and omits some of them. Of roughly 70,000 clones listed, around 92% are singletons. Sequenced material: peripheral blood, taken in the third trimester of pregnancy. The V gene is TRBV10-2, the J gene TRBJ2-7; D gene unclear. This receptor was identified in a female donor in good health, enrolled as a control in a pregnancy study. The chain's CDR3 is CASSEDNYEQYF. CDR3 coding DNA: TGCGCCAGCAGTGAGGACAACTACGAGCAGTACTTC.